One sample yielded the 19 T cell receptor beta chains listed below, sequenced in a study of graft-versus-host responses after intestinal transplantation. The antigens for these receptors are not known. The assay was immunoSEQ multiplex PCR, and TCRdb's table has in-frame clones only and misses some. The profile shows about 26,000 clones, 82% of them singletons. The material was unstimulated CD4+ T cells sorted from spleen or lymph node cells, obtained before intestinal transplant. These receptor sequences come from a human donor who received an intestinal transplant.

This clone was seen a handful of times. The genes are TRBV6-5 and TRBJ2-1; D gene uncertain. The V end lost 2 bases, the J end lost 7 bases, and 15 bases lay between the germline ends. The CDR3 has 15 residues. Germline V lookup: CDR1 MNHEY, CDR2 SVGAGI. The CDR3 bases are TGTGCCAGCAGTTACCGCCTTAGGAGTACGAATGAGCAGTTCTTC. It is translated as CASSYRLRSTNEQFF.

The J gene is TRBJ1-1, the V gene TRBV30; D remains unclear. Germline CDR1 reads GTSNPN; CDR2 reads SVGIG (reference sequence). The CDR3 length is 17 residues. Trimming removed 0 bases from V and 4 bases from J, with 21 bases in between. The CDR3 is CAWSVVQTFLESTEAFF. The CDR3 DNA sequence: TGTGCCTGGAGTGTAGTACAGACGTTTTTAGAGAGCACTGAAGCTTTCTTT.

The V call is TRBV19, the J call TRBJ2-1, with TRBD1 matching over 8 bases. CDR3 length: 16 amino acids. Losses at the gene ends were 5 bases for V and 8 bases for J; bases not matched to a gene: 14. Germline values: CDR1 LNHDA, CDR2 SQIVND (reference sequence). The CDR3: CASSLRTGTVLDEQFF. The DNA of the CDR3 is TGTGCCAGTAGTCTCCGGACAGGGACCGTGTTAGATGAGCAGTTCTTC.

The chain joins TRBV19 to TRBJ2-7, with 8 bases matching TRBD1. The CDR3 covers 14 residues. Germline CDR1 reads LNHDA; CDR2 reads SQIVND (reference sequence). V lost 7 bases and J lost 0; bases outside the gene matches: 5. CDR3: CASNRQGPSYEQYF. The CDR3 bases are TGTGCCAGTAACAGACAGGGGCCCTCCTACGAGCAGTACTTC.

A few counts support this clone. The chain joins TRBV27 to TRBJ2-1; TRBD1 matches 8 bases. With 5 bases clipped from V and 9 bases from J, the junction kept 3 bases outside the gene matches. The CDR3 is 12 residues long. Germline V gene lookup returns CDR1 MNHEY and CDR2 SMNVEV (reference sequence). The CDR3 coding sequence is TGTGCCAGCAGTCCCGACAGGGGTGAGCAGTTCTTC. It translates to CASSPDRGEQFF.

The chain employs TRBV5-4 and TRBJ1-4, with D tentatively TRBD1 (6 bases). This CDR3 is 16 amino acids long. Trimming took 4 bases from V and 7 from J, leaving 20 bases between them. Germline V gene lookup returns CDR1 SGHNT and CDR2 YYREEE (reference sequence). As DNA, the CDR3 is TGTGCCAGCAGCCGGGAGGGGGGCAGGGGACTTGAAAAACTGTTTTTT. As protein: CASSREGGRGLEKLFF.

This clone was detected once. This rearrangement joins TRBV2 to TRBJ2-4; 10 positions agree with TRBD2. The length of the CDR3 is 15 residues. In germline, CDR1 is SNHLY, CDR2 FYNNEI. Trimming took 6 bases from V and 7 from J; bases not matched to a gene: 9. This CDR3 reads CASRGTGTSVNIQYF. Written as DNA, the CDR3 is TGTGCCAGCAGGGGAACCGGGACTAGCGTGAACATTCAGTACTTC. The whole variable domain, filled in from reference TRBV2 and TRBJ2-4, reads EPEVTQTPSHQVTQMGQEVILRCVPISNHLYFYWYRQILGQKVEFLVSFYNNEISEKSEIFDDQFSVERPDGSNFTLKIRSTKLEDSAMYFCASRGTGTSVNIQYFGAGTRLSVL.

This clone occurred a few times. This chain connects TRBV7-9 to TRBJ1-2; 7 nucleotides agree with TRBD1. The ends lost 5 bases at V and 5 bases at J; junction bases unmatched: 11. Germline assignment: CDR1 SEHNR and CDR2 FQNEAQ (reference sequence). CDR3 length: 15 residues. CDR3 residues: CASSQQQGFRYGYTF. Written as DNA, the CDR3 is TGTGCCAGCAGCCAGCAACAGGGGTTTAGGTATGGCTACACCTTC.

CDR3 sequence: CASRMGSRYQETQYF. In nucleotides, the CDR3 is TGCGCCAGCAGGATGGGCTCACGGTACCAAGAGACCCAGTACTTC. The chain links TRBV5-1 to TRBJ2-5, with unresolved D. The CDR3 extends over 15 amino acids. V was trimmed by 5 bases and J by 0 bases, leaving 14 bases between them. Germline values: CDR1 SGHRS, CDR2 YFSETQ. The variable domain in full, with the rest retrieved from reference TRBV5-1 and TRBJ2-5, is KAGVTQTPRYLIKTRGQQVTLSCSPISGHRSVSWYQQTPGQGLQFLFEYFSETQRNKGNFPGRFSGRQFSNSRSEMNVSTLELGDSALYLCASRMGSRYQETQYFGPGTRLLVL.

V gene TRBV7-3 combines with J gene TRBJ2-1, with 9 bases lining up with TRBD2. The CDR3 runs 15 residues. Trimming at V came to 3 bases and at J to 0 bases, leaving 0 bases not matched to a gene. Germline loops: CDR1 SGHTA, CDR2 FQGTGA. CDR3 sequence: CASSFSGSSYNEQFF. The DNA for the CDR3 is TGTGCCAGCAGCTTTAGCGGGAGCTCCTACAATGAGCAGTTCTTC.

This rearrangement joins TRBV6-6 to TRBJ1-2; a weak D match, TRBD1 (6 bases). Germline CDR1 is MNHNY and CDR2 is SVGAGI (reference sequence). Deletions cut 5 bases from V and 6 bases from J, with 13 bases between. The CDR3 extends over 13 amino acids. The CDR3 sequence is CASSPTGLDGYTF. The CDR3 DNA is TGTGCCAGCAGTCCTACAGGGCTCGATGGCTACACCTTC.

This chain connects TRBV29-1 to TRBJ2-7; D gene ambiguous. V shed 3 bases and J shed 6 bases, with 12 bases lying between them. The germline CDR1 and CDR2 sequences are SQVTM and ANQGSEA. This CDR3 spans 12 amino acids. As DNA, the CDR3 is TGCAGCGTTGACATGGGGTTAGGCGAGCAGTACTTC. Protein product: CSVDMGLGEQYF.

V is TRBV4-3 and J is TRBJ1-3, with 7 nucleotides matching TRBD1. The trim removed 4 bases at V and 4 bases at J, leaving 10 bases unmatched. CDR3 size: 16 residues. The germline gives CDR1 LGHNA, CDR2 YSLEER. The CDR3 loop is CASSLSTGTSGNTIYF. For the CDR3, the DNA is TGCGCCAGCAGCCTTTCGACAGGGACTTCGGGAAACACCATATATTTT.

V and J are TRBV7-2 and TRBJ2-5; D is possibly TRBD2 (6 bases). The J call is uncertain, as TRBJ2-7 better fits the DNA end. This CDR3 is 13 amino acids long. Per germline, CDR1 SGHTA and CDR2 FQGNSA. Here the CDR3 reads CASSFAGPYEQYF. The CDR3 DNA is TGTGCCAGCAGCTTCGCGGGGCCCTACGAGCAGTACTTC.

This chain links TRBV7-3 with TRBJ2-3; 8 positions match TRBD2. With V trimmed by 5 bases and J by 6 bases, 7 bases remained unmatched. This CDR3 is built from 14 residues. Germline values: CDR1 SGHTA, CDR2 FQGTGA. Written as DNA, the CDR3 is TGTGCCAGCAGCCCAGCGGGGGCAGGGGATACGCAGTATTTT. Protein product: CASSPAGAGDTQYF.

This clone was observed a single time. The J gene is TRBJ2-1, the V gene TRBV10-1, with 10 bases that match TRBD2. This CDR3 contains 16 residues. V was clipped by 3 bases and J by 4 bases; unmatched bases: 6. Germline CDR1 reads WNHNN; CDR2 reads SYGVQD (reference sequence). The CDR3 DNA reads TGCGCCAGCAGTGACGAGGTAGCGGGGGGATACAATGAGCAGTTCTTC. This translates into CASSDEVAGGYNEQFF.

The rearrangement links TRBV18 to TRBJ2-7; D perhaps matches TRBD1 (6 bases). V lost 5 bases and J lost 7, with 15 bases in between. The CDR3 has 13 amino acids. The germline V gene encodes CDR1 KGHSH and CDR2 LQKENI. The CDR3, as DNA: TGTGCCAGCTCATACTCAGGGGCTGGGGAGCAGTACTTC. This sequence encodes CASSYSGAGEQYF.

Written as DNA, the CDR3 is TGTGCCAGCAGCTTATATGGGTGGACTGAAGCTTTCTTT. This codes for CASSLYGWTEAFF. The chain recombines TRBV11-2 with TRBJ1-1; D remains unclear. Germline CDR1 and CDR2: SGHAT and FQNNGV. The V gene lost 2 bases and the J gene lost 5 bases, with 9 bases spanning the gap. This CDR3 is 13 amino acids long. Drawing the rest from reference TRBV11-2 and TRBJ1-1, the complete variable domain is EAGVAQSPRYKIIEKRQSVAFWCNPISGHATLYWYQQILGQGPKLLIQFQNNGVVDDSQLPKDRFSAERLKGVDSTLKIQPAKLEDSAVYLCASSLYGWTEAFFGQGTRLTVV.

V usage is TRBV5-4 and J usage is TRBJ1-2; D is unresolved. The CDR3 sequence is 12 residues long. The germline CDR1 and CDR2 sequences are SGHNT and YYREEE (reference sequence). Between the trimmed V and J ends, which lost 1 base and 4 bases, there was a span of 5 bases. CDR3 in DNA: TGTGCCAGCAGCTTGAATGGCTATGGCTACACCTTC. This translates into CASSLNGYGYTF.